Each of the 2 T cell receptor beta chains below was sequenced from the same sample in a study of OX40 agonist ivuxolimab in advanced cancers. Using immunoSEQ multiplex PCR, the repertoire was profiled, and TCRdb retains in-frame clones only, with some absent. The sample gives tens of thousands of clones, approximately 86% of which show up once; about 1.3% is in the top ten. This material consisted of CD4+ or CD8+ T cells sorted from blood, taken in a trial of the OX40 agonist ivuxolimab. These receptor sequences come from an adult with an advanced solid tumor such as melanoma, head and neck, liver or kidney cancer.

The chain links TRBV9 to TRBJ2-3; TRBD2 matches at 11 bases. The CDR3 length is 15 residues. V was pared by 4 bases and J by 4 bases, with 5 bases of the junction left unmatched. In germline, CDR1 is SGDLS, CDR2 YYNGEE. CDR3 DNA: TGTGCCAGCAGCCGACTAGCGGGGATATCAGATACGCAGTATTTT. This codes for CASSRLAGISDTQYF.

The chain's CDR3 is CASSLNYQDGYTF. CDR3 in DNA: TGTGCCAGCAGCTTAAATTATCAGGACGGCTACACCTTC. The chain has TRBV11-2 and TRBJ1-2; the D is unclear. CDR3 length: 13 residues. Trimming pared 2 bases from V and 8 bases from J, leaving 12 bases between. From germline, CDR1 is SGHAT and CDR2 FQNNGV.